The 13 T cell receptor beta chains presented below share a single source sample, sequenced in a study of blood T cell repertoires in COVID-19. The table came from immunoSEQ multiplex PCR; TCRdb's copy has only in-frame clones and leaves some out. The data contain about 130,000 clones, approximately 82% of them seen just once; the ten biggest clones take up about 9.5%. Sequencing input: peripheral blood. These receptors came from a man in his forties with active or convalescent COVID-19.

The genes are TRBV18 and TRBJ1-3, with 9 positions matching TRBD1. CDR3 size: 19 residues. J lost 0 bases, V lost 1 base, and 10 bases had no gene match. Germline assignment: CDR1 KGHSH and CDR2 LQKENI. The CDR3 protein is CASSPRVNTGGVSGNTIYF. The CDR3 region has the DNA TGTGCCAGCTCACCACGGGTTAATACAGGGGGCGTCTCTGGAAACACCATATATTTT. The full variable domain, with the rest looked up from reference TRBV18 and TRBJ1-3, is NAGVMQNPRHLVRRRGQEARLRCSPMKGHSHVYWYRQLPEEGLKFMVYLQKENIIDESGMPKERFSAEFPKEGPSILRIQQVVRGDSAAYFCASSPRVNTGGVSGNTIYFGEGSWLTVV.

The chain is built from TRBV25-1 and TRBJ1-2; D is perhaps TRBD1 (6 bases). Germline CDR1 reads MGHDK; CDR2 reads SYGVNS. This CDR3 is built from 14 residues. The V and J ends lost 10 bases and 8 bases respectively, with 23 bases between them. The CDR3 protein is CATWGRGVVSGYTF. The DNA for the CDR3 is TGTGCCACTTGGGGCAGGGGCGTGGTGTCCGGCTACACCTTC.

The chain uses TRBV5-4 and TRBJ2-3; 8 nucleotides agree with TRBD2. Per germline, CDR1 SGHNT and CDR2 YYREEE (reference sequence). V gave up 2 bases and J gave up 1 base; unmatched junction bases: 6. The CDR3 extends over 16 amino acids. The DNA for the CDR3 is TGTGCCAGCAGCTTACCGGGGGGGCGTCGCACAGATACGCAGTATTTT. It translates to CASSLPGGRRTDTQYF.

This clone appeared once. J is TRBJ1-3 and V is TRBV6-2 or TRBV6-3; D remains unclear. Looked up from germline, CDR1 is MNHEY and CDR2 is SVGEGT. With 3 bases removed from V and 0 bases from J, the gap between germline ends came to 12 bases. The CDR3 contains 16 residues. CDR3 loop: CASSYPRRGSGNTIYF. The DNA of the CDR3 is TGTGCCAGCAGTTATCCGAGGCGGGGCTCTGGAAACACCATATATTTT.

CDR3 in DNA: TGTGCCAGCAGTGAAAACAGGGTCAATGAGCAGTTCTTC. It translates to CASSENRVNEQFF. The V gene is TRBV6-1, the J gene TRBJ2-1; possibly TRBD1 for D (6 bases). Trimming left V 2 bases short and J 6 bases short, with 8 bases between. Germline loops: CDR1 MNHNS, CDR2 SASEGT. This CDR3 has 13 residues.

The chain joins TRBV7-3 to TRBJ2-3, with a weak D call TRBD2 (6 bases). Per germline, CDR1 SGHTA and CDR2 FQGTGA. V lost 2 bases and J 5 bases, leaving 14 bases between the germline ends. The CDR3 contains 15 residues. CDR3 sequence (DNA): TGTGCCAGCAGCTTATCCGGGGGAGCCCAAGATACGCAGTATTTT. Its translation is CASSLSGGAQDTQYF.

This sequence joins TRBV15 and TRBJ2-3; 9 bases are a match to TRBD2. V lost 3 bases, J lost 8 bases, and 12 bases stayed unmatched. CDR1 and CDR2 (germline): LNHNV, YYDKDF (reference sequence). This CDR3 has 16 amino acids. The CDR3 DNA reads TGTGCCACCAGCAGTCCTAGCGGGGTGTTGTTCGGTACGCAGTATTTT. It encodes CATSSPSGVLFGTQYF.

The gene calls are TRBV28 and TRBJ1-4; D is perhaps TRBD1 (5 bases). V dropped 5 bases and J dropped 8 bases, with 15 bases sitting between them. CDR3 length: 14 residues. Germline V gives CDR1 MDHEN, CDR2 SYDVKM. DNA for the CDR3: TGTGCCAGCAGTCCGTCGGGGGTTGACGAAAAACTGTTTTTT. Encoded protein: CASSPSGVDEKLFF.

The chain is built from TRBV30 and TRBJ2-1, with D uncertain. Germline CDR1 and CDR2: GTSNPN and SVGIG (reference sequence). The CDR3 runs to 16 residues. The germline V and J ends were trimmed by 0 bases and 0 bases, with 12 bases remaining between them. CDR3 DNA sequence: TGTGCCTGGAGTGTCTGGGCTCCAAGCTCCTACAATGAGCAGTTCTTC. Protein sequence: CAWSVWAPSSYNEQFF.

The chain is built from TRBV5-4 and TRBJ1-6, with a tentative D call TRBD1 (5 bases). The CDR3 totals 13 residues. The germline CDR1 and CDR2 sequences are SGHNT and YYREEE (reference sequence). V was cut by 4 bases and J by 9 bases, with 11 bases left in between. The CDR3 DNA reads TGTGCCAGCAGCCCGCCCGGGGGTTCACCCCTCCACTTT. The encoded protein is CASSPPGGSPLHF.

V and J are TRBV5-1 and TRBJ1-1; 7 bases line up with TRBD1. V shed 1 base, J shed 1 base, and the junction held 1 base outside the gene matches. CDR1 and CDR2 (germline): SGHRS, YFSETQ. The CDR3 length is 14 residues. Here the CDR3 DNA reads TGCGCCAGCAGCTTGCGGACAGGGAACACTGAAGCTTTCTTT. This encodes CASSLRTGNTEAFF.

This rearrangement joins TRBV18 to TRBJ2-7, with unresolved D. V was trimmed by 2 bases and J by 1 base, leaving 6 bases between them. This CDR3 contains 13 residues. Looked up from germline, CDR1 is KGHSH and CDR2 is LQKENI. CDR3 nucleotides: TGTGCCAGCTCACCAGCCACATCCTACGAGCAGTACTTC. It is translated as CASSPATSYEQYF.

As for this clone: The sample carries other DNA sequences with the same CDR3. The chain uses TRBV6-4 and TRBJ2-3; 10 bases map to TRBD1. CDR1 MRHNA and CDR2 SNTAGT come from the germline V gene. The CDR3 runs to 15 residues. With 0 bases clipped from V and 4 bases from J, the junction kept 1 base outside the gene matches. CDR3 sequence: CASSDSTGGPDTQYF. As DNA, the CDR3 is TGTGCCAGCAGTGACTCGACAGGGGGCCCAGATACGCAGTATTTT.